Each of the 17 T cell receptor beta chains below was sequenced from the same sample in a study of T cells in Graves' hyperthyroidism and ophthalmopathy. Researchers took RNA transcripts and amplified the TCR beta CDR3 regions from them. TCR CDR3 underwent first-round RT-PCR with the HTBI primer set. TCRdb reprocessed the multiplex PCR reads with MiXCR, giving one entry per CDR3 protein. Among approximately 870,000 distinct CDR3 sequences listed, approximately 40% were seen once. Sequencing was carried out using blood. Source of these receptors: a young man with Graves' hyperthyroidism.

On this clonotype: Possible read error: a much larger clone is one base away. The rearrangement uses TRBV15 and TRBJ2-7; D gene uncertain. This CDR3 spans 14 amino acids. Germline CDR1 is LNHNV and CDR2 is YYDKDF (reference sequence). The CDR3, as DNA: TGTGCCACCAGCAGAGGTGTTAGCTCCTACGGGCAGTACTTC. This codes for CATSRGVSSYGQYF.

The chain links TRBV4-2 to TRBJ2-5, with 10 bases lining up with TRBD2. Germline V gives CDR1 LGHNA, CDR2 YNFKEQ. The CDR3 covers 19 residues. The J segment lost 4 bases and the V segment lost 0 bases, leaving 14 bases of the junction unmatched. The CDR3 region has the DNA TGTGCCAGCAGCCAAGAAATAGGAACTAGCGGGGAATGGGTAGAGACCCAGTACTTC. Translation: CASSQEIGTSGEWVETQYF.

On this clonotype itself: One end of the junction is discordant with germline, which a read error may explain. J is TRBJ2-7 and V is TRBV10-2; no clear D. Germline V gene lookup returns CDR1 WSHSY and CDR2 SAAADI. The CDR3 covers 11 residues. The CDR3 region has the DNA TGCGCCAGCAGCTTGAATTACGGGCAGTACTTC. This encodes CASSLNYGQYF.

This clonotype was counted many times. The chain joins TRBV20-1 to TRBJ1-5; the D gene is possibly TRBD1 (5 bases). The V and J ends lost 6 bases and 6 bases respectively, with 18 bases between them. The CDR3 is made up of 14 amino acids. The germline V gene has CDR1 DFQATT and CDR2 SNEGSKA (reference sequence). This CDR3 reads CSAPRGRAAQPQHF. CDR3 DNA sequence: TGCAGTGCGCCTCGGGGCAGGGCGGCTCAGCCCCAGCATTTT.

This clonotype occurred once. This chain uses TRBV11-1 with TRBJ1-6; D gene ambiguous. V shed 5 bases and J shed 5 bases, with 25 bases lying between them. The germline V gene encodes CDR1 SGHAT and CDR2 FQDESV (reference sequence). CDR3 length: 19 amino acids. CDR3 amino acids: CASSQDPTDPEGNNSPLHF. CDR3 nucleotide sequence: TGTGCCAGCAGCCAAGATCCCACAGATCCGGAGGGAAATAATTCACCCCTCCACTTT.

This clonotype was counted at least ten times. The chain is built from TRBV12-3 or TRBV12-4 and TRBJ1-5; D is ambiguous. The V and J ends lost 1 base and 3 bases respectively, with 4 bases between them. The CDR3 is 13 residues long. In DNA form, the CDR3 reads TGTGCCAGCAGTTTAGAGGTCAATCAGCCCCAGCATTTT. This gives the protein CASSLEVNQPQHF.

This clonotype was recorded many times. The V call is TRBV7-9, the J call TRBJ1-5; D ambiguous. Trimming cost V 4 bases and J 4 bases, with 5 bases left between them. Germline values: CDR1 SEHNR, CDR2 FQNEAQ (reference sequence). CDR3 length equals 12 residues. DNA of the CDR3: TGTGCCAGCAGCTGGGGTAATCAGCCCCAGCATTTT. This translates into CASSWGNQPQHF. The whole variable domain, remainder taken from reference TRBV7-9 and TRBJ1-5, is DTGVSQNPRHKITKRGQNVTFRCDPISEHNRLYWYRQTLGQGPEFLTYFQNEAQLEKSRLLSDRFSAERPKGSFSTLEIQRTEQGDSAMYLCASSWGNQPQHFGDGTRLSIL.

This clonotype was seen ten or more times. This CDR3 is CATSRLVGGAYNSPLHF. CDR3 sequence (DNA): TGTGCCACCAGCCGCTTGGTAGGGGGCGCCTATAATTCACCCCTCCACTTT. This chain connects TRBV15 to TRBJ1-6; TRBD1 matches 7 bases. With 5 bases clipped from V and 2 bases from J, the junction kept 9 bases outside the gene matches. The germline gives CDR1 LNHNV, CDR2 YYDKDF (reference sequence). This CDR3 contains 17 residues.

This chain links TRBV29-1 with TRBJ1-4; 8 bases are shared with TRBD1. There are 13 residues in the CDR3. Per the germline V gene, CDR1 is SQVTM and CDR2 is ANQGSEA. J lost 8 bases, V lost 4 bases, and 6 bases had no gene match. CDR3 in DNA: TGCAGCGTTGTAAAGACAGGGGCGGAAAAACTGTTTTTT. Translation: CSVVKTGAEKLFF. Filled out from reference TRBV29-1 and TRBJ1-4, the complete variable domain reads SAVISQKPSRDICQRGTSLTIQCQVDSQVTMMFWYRQQPGQSLTLIATANQGSEATYESGFVIDKFPISRPNLTFSTLTVSNMSPEDSSIYLCSVVKTGAEKLFFGSGTQLSVL.

The V gene is TRBV29-1, the J gene TRBJ2-7; 8 nucleotides match TRBD2. Germline-derived CDR1 and CDR2 are SQVTM and ANQGSEA. The CDR3 is 14 amino acids. With 3 bases clipped from V and 4 bases from J, the junction kept 8 bases outside the gene matches. The CDR3 region is CSVESVAGRYEQYF. The CDR3 bases are TGCAGCGTTGAGTCTGTAGCGGGGCGATACGAGCAGTACTTC.

The sample holds many counts of this clonotype. V is TRBV2 and J is TRBJ1-2, with D tentatively TRBD1 (6 bases). V lost 7 bases, J lost 7 bases, and 19 bases lay in between. Germline CDR1 is SNHLY and CDR2 is FYNNEI. The CDR3 is 14 residues long. The CDR3 bases are TGTGCCAGCACTGGGACGGCCAGGGGTTCTGGCTACACCTTC. Its protein product is CASTGTARGSGYTF. Complete variable domain (other parts from reference TRBV2 and TRBJ1-2): EPEVTQTPSHQVTQMGQEVILRCVPISNHLYFYWYRQILGQKVEFLVSFYNNEISEKSEIFDDQFSVERPDGSNFTLKIRSTKLEDSAMYFCASTGTARGSGYTFGSGTRLTVV.

This chain uses TRBV29-1 with TRBJ2-7, with D maybe TRBD2 (5 bases). CDR1 and CDR2 from the germline V gene are SQVTM and ANQGSEA. This CDR3 has 11 amino acids. V lost 5 bases to trimming and J lost 5 bases, with 10 bases between them. The CDR3 nucleotides are TGCAGCGTTCTTATGCGGGACGAGCAGTACTTC. Protein product: CSVLMRDEQYF.

This clonotype was recorded only once. The V and J genes are TRBV2 and TRBJ2-5, with D unresolved. The length of the CDR3 is 13 residues. Germline-derived CDR1 and CDR2 are SNHLY and FYNNEI. Between the trimmed V and J ends, which lost 6 bases and 5 bases, there was a span of 13 bases. CDR3 DNA: TGTGCCAGCAGGGTAAGGTTCGGTGAGACCCAGTACTTC. Translating it yields CASRVRFGETQYF.

This clonotype was recorded at least ten times. The chain has TRBV15 and TRBJ2-5; the D gene is possibly TRBD2 (7 bases). V was cut by 1 base and J by 5 bases, with 11 bases left in between. Germline-derived CDR1 and CDR2 are LNHNV and YYDKDF (reference sequence). The CDR3 consists of 14 residues. CDR3: CATSRAGGRETQYF. The CDR3 nucleotides are TGTGCCACCAGCAGAGCGGGGGGCCGTGAGACCCAGTACTTC.

V gene TRBV7-2 combines with J gene TRBJ2-7, with 9 bases identical to TRBD2. The CDR3 runs to 15 residues. Germline V gives CDR1 SGHTA, CDR2 FQGNSA. V shed 5 bases and J 2 bases; nucleotides not matched to a gene: 7. The DNA for the CDR3 is TGTGCCAGCAGCCAGACTAGCGGCTTCACCTACGAGCAGTACTTC. Protein product: CASSQTSGFTYEQYF. Drawing the rest from reference TRBV7-2 and TRBJ2-7, the complete variable domain is GAGVSQSPSNKVTEKGKDVELRCDPISGHTALYWYRQSLGQGLEFLIYFQGNSAPDKSGLPSDRFSAERTGGSVSTLTIQRTQQEDSAVYLCASSQTSGFTYEQYFGPGTRLTVT.

The DNA for the CDR3 is TGTGCCAGCAGTTCCAGGACAGGGGAGTATAGAAACACCATATATTTT. Its translation is CASSSRTGEYRNTIYF. The V and J genes are TRBV6-5 and TRBJ1-3; TRBD1 matches 9 bases. Germline loops: CDR1 MNHEY, CDR2 SVGAGI. The CDR3 has 16 residues. V lost 4 bases to trimming and J lost 5 bases; unmatched junction nucleotides: 9.

This clonotype was picked up many times. The chain links TRBV7-8 to TRBJ1-1; D is perhaps TRBD1 (6 bases). CDR3 length equals 16 residues. The germline V gene has CDR1 SGHVS and CDR2 FQNEAQ. Trimming cost V 3 bases and J 8 bases, with 22 bases left between them. The DNA of the CDR3 is TGTGCCAGCAGCTTCCGACGGGACGGGAGGGGGAAAGAAGCTTTCTTT. It yields the protein CASSFRRDGRGKEAFF.